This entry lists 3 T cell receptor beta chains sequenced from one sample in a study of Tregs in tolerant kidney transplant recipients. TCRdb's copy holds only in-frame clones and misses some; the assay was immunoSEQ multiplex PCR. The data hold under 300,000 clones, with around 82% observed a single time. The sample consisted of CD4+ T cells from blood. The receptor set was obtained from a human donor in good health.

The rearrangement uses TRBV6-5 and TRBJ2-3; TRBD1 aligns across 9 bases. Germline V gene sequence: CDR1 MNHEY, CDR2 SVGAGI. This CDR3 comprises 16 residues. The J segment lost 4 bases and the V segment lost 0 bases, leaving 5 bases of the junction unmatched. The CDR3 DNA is TGTGCCAGCAGTTACTCGAAAACAGGGGGCGCAGATACGCAGTATTTT. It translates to CASSYSKTGGADTQYF.

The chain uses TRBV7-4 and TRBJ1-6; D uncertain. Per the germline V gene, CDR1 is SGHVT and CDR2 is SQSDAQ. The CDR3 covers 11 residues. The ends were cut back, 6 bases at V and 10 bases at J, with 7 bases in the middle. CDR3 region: CASRRGSPLHF. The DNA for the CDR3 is TGTGCCAGCAGACGCGGCTCACCCCTCCACTTT.

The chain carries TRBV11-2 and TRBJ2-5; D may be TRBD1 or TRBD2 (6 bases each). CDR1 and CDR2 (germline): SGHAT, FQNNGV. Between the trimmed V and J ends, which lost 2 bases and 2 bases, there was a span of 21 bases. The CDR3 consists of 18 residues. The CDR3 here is CASSLRGAPRGLQETQYF. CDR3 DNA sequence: TGTGCCAGCAGCTTAAGGGGGGCCCCTAGGGGCCTACAAGAGACCCAGTACTTC.